The sample holds one count of the clone carrying this TCR beta chain. The antigen is not known. Produced via immunoSEQ multiplex PCR; TCRdb's table is partial and in-frame only. The sample consists of fewer than 6,500 clones, roughly 72% of them appearing once. There are 13 residues in the CDR3. The germline CDR1 and CDR2 sequences are SGHTA and FQGNSA. The germline V and J ends were trimmed by 3 bases and 4 bases, with 9 bases remaining between them. This sample is part of a study of immune cell composition in non-small cell lung cancer. Study-level findings and limits: Approximately 79% of squamous and 30% to 35% of adenocarcinoma cases had tumour-associated clones >0.5%. Lung squamous cell carcinoma tumours had significantly higher top 10 clone scores and productive clonality than lung adenocarcinoma.

Sequenced input: lung tumor tissue. The J gene is TRBJ1-2, the V gene TRBV7-2; D is possibly TRBD1 (6 bases). The receptor was derived from a human donor with non-small cell lung cancer. CDR3 protein: CASSLGAPYGYTF. The CDR3 nucleotides are TGTGCCAGCAGCTTGGGGGCCCCCTATGGCTACACCTTC.